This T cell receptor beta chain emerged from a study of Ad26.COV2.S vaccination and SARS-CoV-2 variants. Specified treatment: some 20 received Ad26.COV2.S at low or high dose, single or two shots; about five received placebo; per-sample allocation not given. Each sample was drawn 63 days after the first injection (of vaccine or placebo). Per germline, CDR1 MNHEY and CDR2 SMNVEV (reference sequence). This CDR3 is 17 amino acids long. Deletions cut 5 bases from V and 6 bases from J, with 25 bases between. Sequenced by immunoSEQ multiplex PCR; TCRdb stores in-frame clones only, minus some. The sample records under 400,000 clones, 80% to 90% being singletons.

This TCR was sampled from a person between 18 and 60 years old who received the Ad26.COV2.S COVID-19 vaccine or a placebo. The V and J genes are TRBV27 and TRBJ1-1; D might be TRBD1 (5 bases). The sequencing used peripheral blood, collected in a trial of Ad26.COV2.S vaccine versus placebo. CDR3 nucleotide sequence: TGTGCCAGCAGTCCTCATTTGTCCCAGGGCGGTATTGCTGAAGCTTTCTTT. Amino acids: CASSPHLSQGGIAEAFF.